Shown below are 3 T cell receptor beta chains from a single sample sequenced in a study of cytomegalovirus exposure and HLA in healthy donors. Generated by immunoSEQ multiplex PCR, the TCRdb table keeps only in-frame clones and is missing some. The sample carries 250,000 to 350,000 clones, roughly 90% recorded once. Sequences were obtained from PBMCs. All receptors come from a young woman in good health and CMV-seronegative.

The V and J genes are TRBV18 and TRBJ2-7; TRBD2 matches 10 bases. V shed 4 bases, J shed 6 bases, and the junction held 6 bases outside the gene matches. The CDR3 loop spans 14 amino acids. Germline V gives CDR1 KGHSH, CDR2 LQKENI. CDR3 bases: TGTGCCAGCTCACTCCTAGCGGGAGTTGGCGAGCAGTACTTC. Encoded protein: CASSLLAGVGEQYF.

A single count supports this clone. The chain employs TRBV27 and TRBJ2-7; 10 bases line up with TRBD2. Germline CDR1 reads MNHEY; CDR2 reads SMNVEV (reference sequence). The CDR3 loop spans 15 amino acids. V lost 6 bases and J lost 0; bases outside the gene matches: 5. The CDR3 sequence is CASSHGLADSYEQYF. The CDR3 DNA reads as TGTGCCAGCAGCCATGGACTAGCGGACTCCTACGAGCAGTACTTC.

V and J are TRBV9 and TRBJ2-7; 7 bases agree with TRBD1. The length of the CDR3 is 15 residues. The germline CDR1 and CDR2 sequences are SGDLS and YYNGEE. J gave up 3 bases and V 0 bases, and 6 bases lay outside the gene matches. The DNA of the CDR3 is TGTGCCAGCAGCGTAGCGGCAGGGGGTCTCTACGAGCAGTACTTC. It is translated as CASSVAAGGLYEQYF.